These T cell receptor beta chains were read from a single sample in a study of regulatory T cells in long-lasting Graves disease. TCRdb fed the multiplex PCR reads into MiXCR, producing one record per CDR3 protein. The data show 600,000 to 650,000 distinct CDR3 sequences, about 15% seen once. These records were also assigned to another study, of T cells in Graves' hyperthyroidism and ophthalmopathy.

The sample here was peripheral blood mononuclear cells (PBMCs), taken at new diagnosis, from a patient treated with antithyroid drugs. These TCRs come from a woman younger than 45 with Graves disease. CDR3s include the opening cysteine and the closing phenylalanine or tryptophan. A D gene is named only where the DNA matches it firmly. Where a row states a size, it is once, few, many or the class of an expanded clone; other rows omit it.

CDR3aa: CASSLDGVEQYF
CDR3nt: TGTGCCAGCAGCTTAGACGGGGTCGAGCAGTACTTC
abundance: many
j_gene: TRBJ2-7
v_gene: TRBV11-3
d_gene: .

CDR3aa: CASSQAPWDRGPYEQYF
CDR3nt: TGTGCCAGCAGCCAAGCCCCTTGGGACAGGGGTCCCTACGAGCAGTACTTC
abundance: .
j_gene: TRBJ2-7
v_gene: TRBV14
d_gene: TRBD1

CDR3aa: CASSLFSGLRETQYF
CDR3nt: TGTGCCAGCAGTTTATTCTCGGGTTTGCGAGAGACCCAGTACTTC
abundance: .
j_gene: TRBJ2-5
v_gene: TRBV27
d_gene: .

CDR3aa: CASSEQGYTDTQYF
CDR3nt: TGTGCCAGCAGTGAACAAGGCTACACAGATACGCAGTATTTT
abundance: many
j_gene: TRBJ2-3
v_gene: TRBV2
d_gene: .

CDR3aa: CASSDWKRKSYNEQFF
CDR3nt: TGTGCCAGCAGTGATTGGAAGCGGAAGTCCTACAATGAGCAGTTCTTC
abundance: many
j_gene: TRBJ2-1
v_gene: TRBV25-1
d_gene: .

CDR3aa: CASTDKWYEQYF
CDR3nt: TGTGCCAGCACTGACAAGTGGTACGAGCAGTACTTC
abundance: few
j_gene: TRBJ2-7
v_gene: TRBV6-1
d_gene: .

CDR3aa: CASSFIQGGNTEAFF
CDR3nt: TGTGCCAGCAGTTTTATACAGGGTGGGAACACTGAAGCTTTCTTT
abundance: many
j_gene: TRBJ1-1
v_gene: TRBV12-3/TRBV12-4
d_gene: .

CDR3aa: CASSASVGFAVETQYF
CDR3nt: TGTGCCAGCAGCGCTTCCGTCGGGTTCGCGGTAGAGACCCAGTACTTC
abundance: .
j_gene: TRBJ2-5
v_gene: TRBV28
d_gene: .

CDR3aa: CASTQGGLDYNEQFF
CDR3nt: TGTGCCAGTACTCAAGGGGGACTAGACTACAATGAGCAGTTCTTC
abundance: many
j_gene: TRBJ2-1
v_gene: TRBV19
d_gene: TRBD2

CDR3aa: CSAPTLAAYNEQFF
CDR3nt: TGCAGTGCTCCGACCCTCGCGGCCTACAATGAGCAGTTCTTC
abundance: .
j_gene: TRBJ2-1
v_gene: TRBV20-1
d_gene: .

CDR3aa: CATSDFYSNQPQHF
CDR3nt: TGTGCCACCAGTGATTTTTATAGCAATCAGCCCCAGCATTTT
abundance: many
j_gene: TRBJ1-5
v_gene: TRBV24-1
d_gene: .

CDR3aa: CASSLARLSDTQYF
CDR3nt: TGCGCCAGCAGCTTGGCCAGGCTGTCAGATACGCAGTATTTT
abundance: many
j_gene: TRBJ2-3
v_gene: TRBV5-1
d_gene: .

CDR3aa: CASTLRVAGETQYF
CDR3nt: TGTGCCAGCACCCTTAGGGTTGCGGGCGAGACCCAGTACTTC
abundance: many
j_gene: TRBJ2-5
v_gene: TRBV12-3/TRBV12-4
d_gene: .

CDR3aa: CASSPSPTGELFF
CDR3nt: TGTGCCAGCTCACCTAGTCCCACCGGGGAGCTGTTTTTT
abundance: few
j_gene: TRBJ2-2
v_gene: TRBV18
d_gene: .

CDR3aa: CASSSIRLANTEAFF
CDR3nt: TGTGCCAGCAGTTCGATTCGACTCGCGAACACTGAAGCTTTCTTT
abundance: .
j_gene: TRBJ1-1
v_gene: TRBV28
d_gene: .

CDR3aa: CASSGVGIFWGGRAGELFF
CDR3nt: TGTGCCAGCAGTGGAGTGGGTATTTTTTGGGGGGGCCGCGCCGGGGAGCTGTTTTTT
abundance: .
j_gene: TRBJ2-2
v_gene: TRBV25-1
d_gene: .

CDR3aa: CASSYTTGLGDEQFF
CDR3nt: TGTGCCAGCAGCTATACGACAGGGCTGGGAGATGAGCAGTTCTTC
abundance: .
j_gene: TRBJ2-1
v_gene: TRBV7-9
d_gene: TRBD1

CDR3aa: CASSPGLGPTDTQYF
CDR3nt: TGTGCCAGCAGCCCCGGTCTGGGCCCCACAGATACGCAGTATTTT
abundance: many
j_gene: TRBJ2-3
v_gene: TRBV7-3
d_gene: .

CDR3aa: CASRETGESWTEAFF
CDR3nt: TGTGCCAGCAGAGAGACAGGGGAGAGTTGGACTGAAGCTTTCTTT
abundance: many
j_gene: TRBJ1-1
v_gene: TRBV6-1
d_gene: TRBD1

CDR3aa: CASSPRQGDGYGYTF
CDR3nt: TGCGCCAGCAGCCCCCGACAGGGTGACGGCTATGGCTACACCTTC
abundance: .
j_gene: TRBJ1-2
v_gene: TRBV4-1
d_gene: TRBD1

CDR3aa: CASSSGPTGELFF
CDR3nt: TGTGCCAGCAGCTCTGGCCCCACCGGGGAGCTGTTTTTT
abundance: many
j_gene: TRBJ2-2
v_gene: TRBV11-3
d_gene: .

CDR3aa: CATSDSYGEDPYGYTF
CDR3nt: TGTGCCACCAGTGATTCATACGGAGAGGATCCCTATGGCTACACCTTC
abundance: few
j_gene: TRBJ1-2
v_gene: TRBV24-1
d_gene: .

CDR3aa: CASSVPTKGRTSGNYEQYF
CDR3nt: TGTGCCAGCAGTGTCCCGACTAAAGGACGGACTAGCGGGAACTACGAGCAGTACTTC
abundance: .
j_gene: TRBJ2-7
v_gene: TRBV2
d_gene: TRBD2